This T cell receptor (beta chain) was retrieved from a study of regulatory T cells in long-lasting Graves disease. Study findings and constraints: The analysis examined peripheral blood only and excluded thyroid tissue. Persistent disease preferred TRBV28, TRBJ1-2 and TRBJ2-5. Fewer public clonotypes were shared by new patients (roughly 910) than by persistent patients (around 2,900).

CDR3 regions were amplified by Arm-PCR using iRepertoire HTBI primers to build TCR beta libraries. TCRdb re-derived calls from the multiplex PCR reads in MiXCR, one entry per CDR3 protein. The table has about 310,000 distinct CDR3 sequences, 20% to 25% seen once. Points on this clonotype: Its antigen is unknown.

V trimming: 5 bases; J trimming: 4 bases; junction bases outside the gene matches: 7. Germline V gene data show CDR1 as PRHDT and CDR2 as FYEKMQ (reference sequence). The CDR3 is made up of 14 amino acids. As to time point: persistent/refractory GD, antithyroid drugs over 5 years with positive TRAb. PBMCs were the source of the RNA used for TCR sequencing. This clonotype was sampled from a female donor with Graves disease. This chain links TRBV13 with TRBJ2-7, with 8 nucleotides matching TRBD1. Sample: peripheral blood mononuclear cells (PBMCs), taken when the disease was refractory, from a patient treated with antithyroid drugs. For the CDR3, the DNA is TGTGCCAGCAGCCTCCCGGACAGGGTTTACGAGCAGTACTTC. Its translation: CASSLPDRVYEQYF.